This T cell receptor (beta chain) was sequenced during a study of cytomegalovirus exposure and HLA in healthy donors. Study results and caveats: Accurate prediction of HLA-A and HLA-B alleles (for most subjects) was reportedly achieved from TCR beta sequences.

In the case of this clone: Its antigen is unidentified.

Primers included in the PCR were 60 Vbeta and 13 Jbeta primers. The assay was immunoSEQ multiplex PCR, and TCRdb's table has in-frame clones only and misses some. The sample contains around 200,000 clones, 70% of which appear only once. This TCR was sampled from a man aged 35 to 55 in good health and CMV-seropositive. The sample comprised PBMCs.

The CDR3 nucleotides read TGTGCCAGTAGTATGATGGGACTAGCGAGACAAGAGACCCAGTACTTC. Translating it yields CASSMMGLARQETQYF. The chain joins TRBV19 to TRBJ2-5; 10 bases align to TRBD2. The CDR3 totals 16 residues. After removal of 3 bases from V and 2 bases from J, the junction contained 6 bases not matched to a gene. Germline lookup yields CDR1 LNHDA and CDR2 SQIVND (reference sequence).